One and the same sample provided the 28 T cell receptor beta chains below, sequenced in a study of T-cell reconstitution after alpha-beta-depleted transplantation in children. The TCRbeta library incorporated unique molecular identifiers. One entry per CDR3 protein results from TCRdb running MiXCR on the PCR reads. The data show around 960,000 distinct CDR3 sequences, under 30% seen once. The material was PBMCs, mostly from graft donor cells, obtained 360 days after TCRalphabeta/CD19-depleted stem cell transplant. The receptors originated from a boy younger than two who had a stem cell transplant for SCID, so the T cells may come from the graft donor.

V gene TRBV4-1 combines with J gene TRBJ2-7; no reliable D call. V was pared by 1 base and J by 4 bases, with 11 bases between. From germline, CDR1 is MGHRA and CDR2 YSYEKL. This CDR3 spans 14 amino acids. The CDR3 spells CASSQVSTDYEQYF. CDR3 coding DNA: TGCGCCAGCAGCCAAGTTTCGACCGATTACGAGCAGTACTTC.

This chain links TRBV20-1 with TRBJ2-7; 12 bases agree with TRBD2. Germline assignment: CDR1 DFQATT and CDR2 SNEGSKA (reference sequence). CDR3 size: 19 residues. V was clipped by 1 base and J by 1 base; unmatched bases: 14. This CDR3 is CSARALAASGGARSYEQYF. CDR3 nucleotides: TGCAGTGCTAGAGCCTTAGCTGCTAGCGGGGGGGCCAGGTCCTACGAGCAGTACTTC.

This clonotype was observed a few times. The chain is built from TRBV9 and TRBJ2-4; 10 nucleotides align to TRBD1. V lost 3 bases, J lost 2 bases, and 5 bases stayed unmatched. The CDR3 sequence is 16 residues long. In germline, CDR1 is SGDLS, CDR2 YYNGEE. The CDR3 loop is CASSGGQGVTKNIQYF. The CDR3 nucleotides are TGTGCCAGCAGCGGTGGACAGGGGGTAACCAAAAACATTCAGTACTTC. The full variable domain, rest sourced from reference TRBV9 and TRBJ2-4, is DSGVTQTPKHLITATGQRVTLRCSPRSGDLSVYWYQQSLDQGLQFLIQYYNGEERAKGNILERFSAQQFPDLHSELNLSSLELGDSALYFCASSGGQGVTKNIQYFGAGTRLSVL.

This clonotype has ten or more counts. The rearrangement uses TRBV12-3 or TRBV12-4 and TRBJ2-7; tentatively, D is TRBD2 (5 bases). With 6 bases removed from V and 0 bases from J, the gap between germline ends came to 9 bases. The length of the CDR3 is 13 residues. The CDR3 DNA sequence: TGTGCCAGCAGCCCCGGGATCTCCTACGAGCAGTACTTC. Encoded protein: CASSPGISYEQYF.

V gene TRBV5-6 combines with J gene TRBJ1-4; D gene ambiguous. Per the germline V gene, CDR1 is SGHDT and CDR2 is YYEEEE. The V end was cut by 0 bases, the J end by 8 bases, with 14 bases between. This CDR3 is built from 15 residues. CDR3 bases: TGTGCCAGCAGCTTGGGACCCTTTAATAAGGAAAAACTGTTTTTT. As protein: CASSLGPFNKEKLFF.

The chain joins TRBV18 to TRBJ2-3; D unclear. Looked up from germline, CDR1 is KGHSH and CDR2 is LQKENI. Trimming pared 2 bases from V and 1 base from J, leaving 10 bases between. This CDR3 spans 15 amino acids. This chain's CDR3 is CASSPTSLRTDTQYF. CDR3 nucleotide sequence: TGTGCCAGCTCACCAACCAGCCTGCGCACAGATACGCAGTATTTT.

The table lists this clonotype with a few counts. The rearrangement uses TRBV6-4 and TRBJ1-5; 10 bases fit TRBD1. Germline values: CDR1 MRHNA, CDR2 SNTAGT. The CDR3 has 19 residues. The trim removed 5 bases at V and 0 bases at J, leaving 13 bases unmatched. As DNA, the CDR3 is TGTGCCAGCAGTCTCGTGGGACAGGGGTTAGAGTATAGCAATCAGCCCCAGCATTTT. Residues: CASSLVGQGLEYSNQPQHF.

The chain combines TRBV10-3 with TRBJ2-7, with a possible D match to TRBD1 (5 bases). V dropped 0 bases and J dropped 3 bases, with 18 bases sitting between them. The CDR3 contains 17 residues. CDR1 is ENHRY and CDR2 is SYGVKD in the germline V gene. The CDR3 nucleotides read TGTGCCATCAGTGAGTCCCCCGGCAGGGTTGCTAGCTACGAGCAGTACTTC. Residues: CAISESPGRVASYEQYF.

V gene TRBV25-1 combines with J gene TRBJ2-5, with D possibly TRBD2 on 6 matching bases. The CDR3 length is 13 residues. The germline V and J ends were trimmed by 8 bases and 2 bases, with 12 bases remaining between them. Germline CDR1 is MGHDK and CDR2 is SYGVNS. The CDR3 DNA reads as TGTGCCAGCGGGGCTGGGGGGCAAGAGACCCAGTACTTC. Translation: CASGAGGQETQYF. The full variable domain, in which reference TRBV25-1 and TRBJ2-5 provide the parts outside the CDR3, is EADIYQTPRYLVIGTGKKITLECSQTMGHDKMYWYQQDPGMELHLIHYSYGVNSTEKGDLSSESTVSRIRTEHFPLTLESARPSHTSQYLCASGAGGQETQYFGPGTRLLVL.

The gene calls are TRBV5-1 and TRBJ1-3; D gene unclear. The germline V gene has CDR1 SGHRS and CDR2 YFSETQ. The CDR3 extends over 15 amino acids. Trimming left V 0 bases short and J 0 bases short, with 7 bases between. The CDR3, as DNA: TGCGCCAGCAGCTTGGGGGTGATCTCTGGAAACACCATATATTTT. Amino acid sequence: CASSLGVISGNTIYF.

This clonotype was counted once. The rearrangement uses TRBV2 and TRBJ2-1; TRBD2 aligns across 8 bases. CDR3 size: 13 residues. The V segment lost 7 bases and the J segment 14 bases; nucleotides outside the gene matches: 13. The germline V gene has CDR1 SNHLY and CDR2 FYNNEI. CDR3 DNA: TGTGCCAGCAATCGAAATCCGGGACTAGTCGAGTTCTTC. It translates to CASNRNPGLVEFF.

V usage is TRBV12-3 or TRBV12-4 and J usage is TRBJ2-3; TRBD1 matches 7 bases. This CDR3 contains 15 residues. After removal of 5 bases from V and 2 bases from J, the junction contained 7 bases not matched to a gene. The CDR3 coding sequence is TGTGCCAGCAGTCTCGGACAGGTTATCACAGATACGCAGTATTTT. It is translated as CASSLGQVITDTQYF.

This clonotype was seen more than once but under ten times. The chain links TRBV29-1 to TRBJ1-1, with 7 positions matching TRBD1. V lost 2 bases to trimming and J lost 1 base; unmatched junction nucleotides: 7. The germline V gene encodes CDR1 SQVTM and CDR2 ANQGSEA. The CDR3 is 15 residues long. The CDR3 DNA follows: TGCAGCGTTGAAAGTATGACAGGGAGGAACACTGAAGCTTTCTTT. Protein sequence: CSVESMTGRNTEAFF.

V gene TRBV20-1 combines with J gene TRBJ1-6; D is ambiguous. The CDR3 contains 16 residues. Trimming shortened V by 0 bases and J by 8 bases, and 17 bases separated the two germline ends. Germline assignment: CDR1 DFQATT and CDR2 SNEGSKA (reference sequence). CDR3 amino acids: CSARDLLVGGDSPLHF. The CDR3 bases are TGCAGTGCTAGAGATCTCTTGGTAGGTGGGGATTCACCCCTCCACTTT.

This clonotype was seen a handful of times. This sequence joins TRBV4-1 and TRBJ2-7, with 8 bases lining up with TRBD1. Per the germline V gene, CDR1 is MGHRA and CDR2 is YSYEKL. V was pared by 1 base and J by 4 bases, with 9 bases of the junction left unmatched. The CDR3 has 16 residues. DNA for the CDR3: TGCGCCAGCAGCCAAGGTCCCGCAGGGGGCTCTTACGAGCAGTACTTC. It translates to CASSQGPAGGSYEQYF.

This clonotype was detected many times. The chain joins TRBV20-1 to TRBJ1-3; D is ambiguous. This CDR3 spans 11 amino acids. Germline CDR1 DFQATT, CDR2 SNEGSKA (reference sequence). Trimming took off 3 bases at V and 2 bases at J, with 2 bases between the two ends. The CDR3 spells CSARAGNTIYF. CDR3 DNA sequence: TGCAGTGCTAGGGCTGGAAACACCATATATTTT.

This clonotype has a handful of counts. The DNA of the CDR3 is TGCAGTGCTAGAGAAGACAGACTACGGTCGCGAGCAGATACGCAGTATTTT. It encodes CSAREDRLRSRADTQYF. The chain joins TRBV20-1 to TRBJ2-3; perhaps D is TRBD1 or TRBD2 (5 bases each). Per germline, CDR1 DFQATT and CDR2 SNEGSKA (reference sequence). Trimming pared 0 bases from V and 4 bases from J, leaving 20 bases between. The CDR3 is made up of 17 amino acids.

This chain links TRBV7-3 with TRBJ2-3; maybe TRBD1 (7 bases). Germline V gives CDR1 SGHTA, CDR2 FQGTGA. The CDR3 covers 15 residues. V shed 3 bases and J shed 2 bases, with 12 bases lying between them. The CDR3 reads CASSFDREVTDTQYF. CDR3 bases: TGTGCCAGCAGCTTCGACAGGGAGGTCACAGATACGCAGTATTTT.

This clonotype was recorded a few times. V gene TRBV6-1 combines with J gene TRBJ2-1, with 8 bases aligning to TRBD2. CDR3 length: 13 residues. The J segment lost 3 bases and the V segment lost 8 bases, leaving 3 bases of the junction unmatched. Germline V lookup: CDR1 MNHNS, CDR2 SASEGT. The CDR3 spells CASRGGLYNEQFF. Written as DNA, the CDR3 is TGTGCCAGCCGGGGGGGACTCTACAATGAGCAGTTCTTC.

The chain joins TRBV12-3 or TRBV12-4 to TRBJ2-5; the match to TRBD1 covers 11 bases. V gave up 6 bases and J gave up 5 bases; unmatched junction bases: 8. The CDR3 spans 15 residues. CDR3 in DNA: TGTGCCAGCAGCCCAGACCGGGACAGGGGGGAGACCCAGTACTTC. It translates to CASSPDRDRGETQYF.

This clonotype showed up just a few times. The gene calls are TRBV10-3 and TRBJ1-4, with 7 bases identical to TRBD1. The length of the CDR3 is 14 residues. V shed 0 bases and J 8 bases; nucleotides not matched to a gene: 3. CDR1 is ENHRY and CDR2 is SYGVKD in the germline V gene. This CDR3 is CAISESGTVEKLFF. As DNA, the CDR3 is TGTGCCATCAGTGAGTCCGGGACAGTGGAAAAACTGTTTTTT.

The gene calls are TRBV4-2 and TRBJ2-7, with unresolved D. CDR3 length: 15 amino acids. CDR1 and CDR2 from the germline V gene are LGHNA and YNFKEQ. V gave up 3 bases and J gave up 0 bases, with 12 bases separating them. The CDR3 DNA sequence: TGTGCCAGCAGCCAGGAACCTCTTGGCTCCTACGAGCAGTACTTC. It encodes CASSQEPLGSYEQYF.

The CDR3 DNA is TGTGCCAGCAGTTATTTCCGGGAATACACCGGGGAGCTGTTTTTT. Protein product: CASSYFREYTGELFF. The V gene is TRBV6-2 or TRBV6-3, the J gene TRBJ2-2, with D maybe TRBD2 (5 bases). V was shortened by 3 bases and J by 3 bases, with 11 bases between the two germline ends. Germline V CDR1 and CDR2: MNHEY, SVGEGT. This CDR3 is built from 15 residues.

CDR3 coding DNA: TGTGCCAGCAGCCCCCGCACGGGGGCTCCGAAGGGAGCCCAGCATTTT. Its protein product is CASSPRTGAPKGAQHF. This chain joins TRBV7-2 and TRBJ1-5; TRBD1 might be the D (6 bases). Germline values: CDR1 SGHTA, CDR2 FQGNSA. The CDR3 spans 16 residues. The V and J ends lost 5 bases and 11 bases respectively, with 25 bases between them. The full variable domain, with the rest looked up from reference TRBV7-2 and TRBJ1-5, is GAGVSQSPSNKVTEKGKDVELRCDPISGHTALYWYRQSLGQGLEFLIYFQGNSAPDKSGLPSDRFSAERTGGSVSTLTIQRTQQEDSAVYLCASSPRTGAPKGAQHFGDGTRLSIL.

J is TRBJ1-5 and V is TRBV12-3 or TRBV12-4; no definite D call. V dropped 3 bases and J dropped 1 base, with 7 bases sitting between them. The CDR3 runs 14 residues. The CDR3 region has the DNA TGTGCCAGCAGTTTTGTAAGAAGCAATCAGCCCCAGCATTTT. This encodes CASSFVRSNQPQHF.

The rearrangement joins TRBV20-1 to TRBJ1-3, with unresolved D. V was pared by 1 base and J by 1 base, with 8 bases between. The CDR3 totals 14 residues. Germline lookup yields CDR1 DFQATT and CDR2 SNEGSKA (reference sequence). CDR3 sequence (DNA): TGCAGTGCTAGAGTGTCCAGATCTGGAAACACCATATATTTT. Translation: CSARVSRSGNTIYF.

The chain is built from TRBV3-1 and TRBJ1-2; D remains unclear. Germline V gives CDR1 LGHDT, CDR2 YNNKEL (reference sequence). V dropped 1 base and J dropped 8 bases, with 11 bases sitting between them. This CDR3 has 13 amino acids. Here the CDR3 reads CASSQVSGWGYTF. The DNA of the CDR3 is TGTGCCAGCAGCCAAGTTTCGGGCTGGGGCTACACCTTC.

The chain uses TRBV5-1 and TRBJ2-3; 11 bases are a match to TRBD2. Germline lookup yields CDR1 SGHRS and CDR2 YFSETQ. The length of the CDR3 is 18 residues. V was pared by 1 base and J by 0 bases, with 7 bases of the junction left unmatched. This chain's CDR3 is CASSLPTLAGGSTDTQYF. Written as DNA, the CDR3 is TGCGCCAGCAGCTTGCCTACTTTAGCGGGGGGGAGCACAGATACGCAGTATTTT. Drawing the rest from reference TRBV5-1 and TRBJ2-3, the complete variable domain is KAGVTQTPRYLIKTRGQQVTLSCSPISGHRSVSWYQQTPGQGLQFLFEYFSETQRNKGNFPGRFSGRQFSNSRSEMNVSTLELGDSALYLCASSLPTLAGGSTDTQYFGPGTRLTVL.